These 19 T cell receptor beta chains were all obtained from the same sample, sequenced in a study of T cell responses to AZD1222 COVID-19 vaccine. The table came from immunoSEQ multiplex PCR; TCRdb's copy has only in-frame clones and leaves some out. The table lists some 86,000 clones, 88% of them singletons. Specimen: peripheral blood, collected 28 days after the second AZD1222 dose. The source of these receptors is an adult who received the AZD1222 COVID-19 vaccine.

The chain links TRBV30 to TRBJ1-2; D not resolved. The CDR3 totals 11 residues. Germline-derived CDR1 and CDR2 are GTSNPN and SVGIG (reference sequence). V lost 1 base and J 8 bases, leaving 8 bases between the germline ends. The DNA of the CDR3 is TGTGCCTGGAGTGAGGGAGGAGGCTACACCTTC. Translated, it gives CAWSEGGGYTF.

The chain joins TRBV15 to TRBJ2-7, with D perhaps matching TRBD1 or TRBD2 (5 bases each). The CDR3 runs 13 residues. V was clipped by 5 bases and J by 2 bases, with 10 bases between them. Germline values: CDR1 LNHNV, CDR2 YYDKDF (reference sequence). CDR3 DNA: TGTGCCACCAGCCCCCGAGGGGCCTACGAGCAGTACTTC. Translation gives CATSPRGAYEQYF. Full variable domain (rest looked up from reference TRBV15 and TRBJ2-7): DAMVIQNPRYQVTQFGKPVTLSCSQTLNHNVMYWYQQKSSQAPKLLFHYYDKDFNNEADTPDNFQSRRPNTSFCFLDIRSPGLGDTAMYLCATSPRGAYEQYFGPGTRLTVT.

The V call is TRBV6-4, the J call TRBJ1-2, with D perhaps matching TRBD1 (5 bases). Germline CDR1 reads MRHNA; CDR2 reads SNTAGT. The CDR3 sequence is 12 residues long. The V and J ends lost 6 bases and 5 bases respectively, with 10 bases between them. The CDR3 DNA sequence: TGTGCCAGCAGGGAGGAGGGGTATGGCTACACCTTC. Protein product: CASREEGYGYTF.

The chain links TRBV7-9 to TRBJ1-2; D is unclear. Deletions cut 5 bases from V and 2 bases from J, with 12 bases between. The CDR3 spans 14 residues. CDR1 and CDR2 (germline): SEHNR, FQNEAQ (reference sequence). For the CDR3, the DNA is TGTGCCAGCAGCCCGTTGGGCCTCAACTATGGCTACACCTTC. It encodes CASSPLGLNYGYTF.

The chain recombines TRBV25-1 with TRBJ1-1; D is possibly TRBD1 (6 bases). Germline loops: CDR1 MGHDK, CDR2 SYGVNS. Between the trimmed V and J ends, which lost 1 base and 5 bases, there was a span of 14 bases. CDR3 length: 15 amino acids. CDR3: CASSEWSQGRTEAFF. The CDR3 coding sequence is TGTGCCAGCAGTGAATGGTCACAGGGTAGGACTGAAGCTTTCTTT.

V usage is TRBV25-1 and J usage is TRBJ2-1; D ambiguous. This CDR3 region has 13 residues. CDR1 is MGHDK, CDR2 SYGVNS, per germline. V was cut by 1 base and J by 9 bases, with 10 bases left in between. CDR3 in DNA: TGTGCCAGCAGTGAATCACCTCCCGCTGAGCAGTTCTTC. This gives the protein CASSESPPAEQFF.

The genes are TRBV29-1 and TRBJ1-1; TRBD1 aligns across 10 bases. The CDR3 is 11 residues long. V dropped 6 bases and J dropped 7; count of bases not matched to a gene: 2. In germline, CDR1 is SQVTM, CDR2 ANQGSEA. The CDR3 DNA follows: TGCAGCGTCCGGACAGGGGGTGAAGCTTTCTTT. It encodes CSVRTGGEAFF.

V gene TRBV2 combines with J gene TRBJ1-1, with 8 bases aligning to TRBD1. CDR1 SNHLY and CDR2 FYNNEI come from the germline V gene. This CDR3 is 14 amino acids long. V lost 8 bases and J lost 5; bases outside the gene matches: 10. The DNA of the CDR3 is TGTGCCAGCTCGAGGGGACAGGTAGAAACTGAAGCTTTCTTT. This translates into CASSRGQVETEAFF.

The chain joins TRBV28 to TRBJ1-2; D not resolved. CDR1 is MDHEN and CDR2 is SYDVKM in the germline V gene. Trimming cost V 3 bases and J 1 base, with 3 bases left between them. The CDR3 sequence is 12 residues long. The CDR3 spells CASSFLNYGYTF. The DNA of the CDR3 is TGTGCCAGCAGTTTTCTTAACTATGGCTACACCTTC.

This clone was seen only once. The CDR3 sequence is CASSYSGLAGAETQYF. In DNA, the CDR3 is TGTGCCAGCAGTTACTCCGGACTAGCGGGAGCCGAGACCCAGTACTTC. The rearrangement links TRBV6-5 to TRBJ2-5; 13 bases match TRBD2. Trimming at V came to 0 bases and at J to 5 bases, leaving 3 bases not matched to a gene. Germline V gives CDR1 MNHEY, CDR2 SVGAGI. The CDR3 has 16 amino acids.

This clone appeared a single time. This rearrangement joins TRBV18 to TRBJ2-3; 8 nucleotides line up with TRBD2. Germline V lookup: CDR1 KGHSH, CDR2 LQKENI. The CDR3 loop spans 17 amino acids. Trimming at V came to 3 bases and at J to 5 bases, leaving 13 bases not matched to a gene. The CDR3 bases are TGTGCCAGCTCACCGGGACTAGGAACCGGCCTTGGAGATACGCAGTATTTT. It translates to CASSPGLGTGLGDTQYF.

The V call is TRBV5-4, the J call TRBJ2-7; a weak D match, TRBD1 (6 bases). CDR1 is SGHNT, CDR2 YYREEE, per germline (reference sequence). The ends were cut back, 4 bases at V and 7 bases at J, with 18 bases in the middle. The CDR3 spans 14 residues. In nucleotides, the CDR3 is TGTGCCAGCAGCGTCCGACAGGCGACGGGGGAGCAGTACTTC. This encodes CASSVRQATGEQYF.

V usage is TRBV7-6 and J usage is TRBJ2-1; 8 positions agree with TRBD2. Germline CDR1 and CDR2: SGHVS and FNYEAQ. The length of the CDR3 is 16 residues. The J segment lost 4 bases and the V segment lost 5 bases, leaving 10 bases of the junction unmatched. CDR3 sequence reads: CASSPGASGSYNEQFF. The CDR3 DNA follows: TGTGCCAGCAGCCCTGGGGCGAGCGGGAGTTACAATGAGCAGTTCTTC.

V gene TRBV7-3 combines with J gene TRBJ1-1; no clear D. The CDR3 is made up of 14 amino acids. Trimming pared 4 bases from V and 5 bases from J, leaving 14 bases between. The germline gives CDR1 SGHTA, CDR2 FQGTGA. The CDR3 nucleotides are TGTGCCAGCAGCTCTACAGCGGCAAGTACTGAAGCTTTCTTT. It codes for CASSSTAASTEAFF.

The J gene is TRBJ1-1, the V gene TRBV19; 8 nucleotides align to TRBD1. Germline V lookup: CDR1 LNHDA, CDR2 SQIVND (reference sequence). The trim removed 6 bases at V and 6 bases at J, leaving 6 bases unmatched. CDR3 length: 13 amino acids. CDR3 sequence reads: CASSQPGGPEAFF. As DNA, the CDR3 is TGTGCCAGTAGCCAACCAGGGGGCCCTGAAGCTTTCTTT.

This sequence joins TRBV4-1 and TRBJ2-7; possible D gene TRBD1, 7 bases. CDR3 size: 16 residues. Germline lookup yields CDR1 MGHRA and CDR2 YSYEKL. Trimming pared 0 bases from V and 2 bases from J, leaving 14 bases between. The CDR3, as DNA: TGCGCCAGCAGCCAAGAATTGCGCGGGACAGCCTACGAGCAGTACTTC. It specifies CASSQELRGTAYEQYF.

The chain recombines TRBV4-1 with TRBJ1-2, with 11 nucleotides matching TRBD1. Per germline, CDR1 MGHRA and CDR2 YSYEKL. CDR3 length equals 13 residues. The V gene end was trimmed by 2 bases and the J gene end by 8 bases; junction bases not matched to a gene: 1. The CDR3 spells CASSQWTGGGYTF. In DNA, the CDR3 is TGCGCCAGCAGCCAATGGACAGGGGGCGGCTACACCTTC.

The CDR3 coding sequence is TGTGCCACCGTACCGACAGGGTTGGGTGGCTACACCTTC. It is translated as CATVPTGLGGYTF. The V and J genes are TRBV6-5 and TRBJ1-2; TRBD1 matches at 7 bases. This CDR3 is built from 13 residues. V was clipped by 10 bases and J by 7 bases; unmatched bases: 12. Germline CDR1 and CDR2: MNHEY and SVGAGI.

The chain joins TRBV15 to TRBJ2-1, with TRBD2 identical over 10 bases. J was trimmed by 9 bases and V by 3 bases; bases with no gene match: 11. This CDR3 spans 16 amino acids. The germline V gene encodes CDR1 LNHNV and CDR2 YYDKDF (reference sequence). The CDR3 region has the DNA TGTGCCACCAGCAGGGAAAAAGGGAGCGGGAGGGTTGAGCAGTTCTTC. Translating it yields CATSREKGSGRVEQFF.